Below, 13 T cell receptor beta chains from the same sample are listed, as sequenced in a study of blood T cell repertoires in COVID-19. The data were produced by immunoSEQ multiplex PCR, yet TCRdb's version contains in-frame clones alone and is incomplete. Here the sample spans 150,000 to 250,000 clones, roughly 90% being singletons. The sample comprised PBMCs or T cells enriched from blood (not recorded which). These TCRs come from a woman in her 30s who had recovered from COVID-19.

This clone was counted once. The rearrangement joins TRBV9 to TRBJ2-5; 8 bases line up with TRBD2. CDR1 SGDLS and CDR2 YYNGEE come from the germline V gene. The CDR3 is made up of 15 amino acids. The V and J ends lost 0 bases and 2 bases, in that order; junction bases with no gene match: 3. CDR3 sequence (DNA): TGTGCCAGCAGCGTAGACCCTAGCGGGCAAGAGACCCAGTACTTC. Translating it yields CASSVDPSGQETQYF.

The V call is TRBV11-3, the J call TRBJ2-1, with TRBD2 identical over 9 bases. Germline trimming cut 5 bases from V and 4 bases from J; bases unmatched to any gene: 6. This CDR3 has 15 residues. Germline V CDR1 and CDR2: SGHNT, YENEEA. The CDR3 coding sequence is TGTGCCAGCAGCCATCCGGGACTAGCATACAATGAGCAGTTCTTC. Translating it yields CASSHPGLAYNEQFF. Variable domain in full (rest from reference TRBV11-3 and TRBJ2-1): EAGVVQSPRYKIIEKKQPVAFWCNPISGHNTLYWYLQNLGQGPELLIRYENEEAVDDSQLPKDRFSAERLKGVDSTLKIQPAELGDSAVYLCASSHPGLAYNEQFFGPGTRLTVL.

V usage is TRBV27 and J usage is TRBJ1-1, with D perhaps TRBD1 (6 bases). The germline V gene has CDR1 MNHEY and CDR2 SMNVEV (reference sequence). With 3 bases removed from V and 10 bases from J, the gap between germline ends came to 18 bases. This CDR3 comprises 14 residues. The CDR3 spells CASSFRDTLEGAFF. DNA for the CDR3: TGTGCCAGCAGTTTTCGGGACACTCTAGAGGGAGCTTTCTTT.

The chain employs TRBV3-1 (or the pseudogene TRBV3-2) and TRBJ2-2; D might be TRBD2 (5 bases). This CDR3 is built from 16 residues. Germline V CDR1 and CDR2: LGHDT, YNNKEL (reference sequence). Trimming took off 1 base at V and 4 bases at J, with 13 bases between the two ends. Here the CDR3 reads CASSQGWGEATGELFF. CDR3 bases: TGTGCCAGCAGCCAAGGTTGGGGAGAGGCCACCGGGGAGCTGTTTTTT.

V gene TRBV14 combines with J gene TRBJ1-4; D is uncertain. The CDR3 consists of 13 residues. Trimming pared 2 bases from V and 8 bases from J, leaving 9 bases between. Germline CDR1 and CDR2: SGHDN and FVKESK. The CDR3 DNA reads as TGTGCCAGCAGCCAATTCGAGACAGAAAAACTGTTTTTT. Translation gives CASSQFETEKLFF.

The chain carries TRBV7-9 and TRBJ2-7, with 10 bases that match TRBD2. After removal of 5 bases from V and 2 bases from J, the junction contained 6 bases not matched to a gene. Germline loops: CDR1 SEHNR, CDR2 FQNEAQ (reference sequence). The CDR3 is made up of 15 amino acids. CDR3 nucleotide sequence: TGTGCCAGCAGCGTCGGACTAGCGGCAACCTACGAGCAGTACTTC. Amino acid sequence: CASSVGLAATYEQYF.

The gene calls are TRBV18 and TRBJ2-1, with 7 positions matching TRBD1. Germline lookup yields CDR1 KGHSH and CDR2 LQKENI. J lost 5 bases, V lost 3 bases, and 4 bases had no gene match. The CDR3 sequence is 14 residues long. This CDR3 is CASSPGQNNNEQFF. The DNA for the CDR3 is TGTGCCAGCTCACCGGGACAGAACAACAATGAGCAGTTCTTC.

V usage is TRBV7-9 and J usage is TRBJ2-2, with 13 bases matching TRBD2. The length of the CDR3 is 17 residues. Germline V gene lookup returns CDR1 SEHNR and CDR2 FQNEAQ (reference sequence). The ends lost 3 bases at V and 0 bases at J; junction bases unmatched: 1. CDR3 loop: CASSFGTSGTNTGELFF. For the CDR3, the DNA is TGTGCCAGCAGCTTCGGGACTAGCGGGACGAACACCGGGGAGCTGTTTTTT.

V is TRBV10-3 and J is TRBJ1-2; a weak D match, TRBD1 (5 bases). This CDR3 contains 14 residues. Trimming pared 2 bases from V and 8 bases from J, leaving 15 bases between. Germline CDR1 reads ENHRY; CDR2 reads SYGVKD. The CDR3 region has the DNA TGTGCCATCAGTGAGCAGGACACGGCTCGGGGCTACACCTTC. It encodes CAISEQDTARGYTF.

This sequence joins TRBV27 and TRBJ1-6, with TRBD1 matching 9 bases. V dropped 5 bases and J dropped 3; count of bases not matched to a gene: 5. CDR3 length: 16 amino acids. The V gene's germline CDR1 is MNHEY and CDR2 SMNVEV (reference sequence). The DNA for the CDR3 is TGTGCCAGCAGTAAGAAGACAGGGGGCTATAATTCACCCCTCCACTTT. Amino acid sequence: CASSKKTGGYNSPLHF.

The chain combines TRBV7-8 with TRBJ2-2; perhaps TRBD2 as D (5 bases). V was cut by 3 bases and J by 5 bases, with 7 bases left in between. The CDR3 runs to 13 residues. Germline V lookup: CDR1 SGHVS, CDR2 FQNEAQ. CDR3 DNA: TGTGCCAGCAGCTTCACTAGTACCGGGGAGCTGTTTTTT. Translated, it gives CASSFTSTGELFF.

In nucleotides, the CDR3 is TGTGCCAGCAGCTTGTCAGGGCTCATCTCCTACGAGCAGTACTTC. It translates to CASSLSGLISYEQYF. The V and J genes are TRBV7-2 and TRBJ2-7, with TRBD1 as a possible D gene (5 bases). This CDR3 is 15 amino acids long. V shed 3 bases and J shed 0 bases, with 12 bases lying between them. Germline lookup yields CDR1 SGHTA and CDR2 FQGNSA.

The rearrangement uses TRBV5-1 and TRBJ2-7; unclear D gene. The germline CDR1 and CDR2 sequences are SGHRS and YFSETQ. V was shortened by 1 base and J by 1 base, with 12 bases between the two germline ends. The CDR3 length is 15 residues. CDR3 bases: TGCGCCAGCAGCTTGAATAGCTATTCTTCCTACGAGCAGTACTTC. Its protein product is CASSLNSYSSYEQYF.